A single sample is the source of the 13 T cell receptor beta chains below, sequenced in a study of T-cell memory formation after mild COVID-19. One entry per CDR3 protein results from TCRdb running MiXCR on the 5' RACE reads. In the table there are around 340,000 distinct CDR3 sequences, 13% of which are singletons. The sample taken for sequencing was PBMCs or a T cell subset sorted from them (not recorded which). These receptors originate from a man aged 18 to 35 who had mild COVID-19 (a few samples of this study predate the infection). Cell type and time point are not known.

The V and J genes are TRBV18 and TRBJ1-2, with unresolved D. V dropped 3 bases and J dropped 6 bases, with 11 bases sitting between them. The germline V gene has CDR1 KGHSH and CDR2 LQKENI. This CDR3 contains 13 residues. The CDR3 coding sequence is TGTGCCAGCTCACCCCTGGCAGGCGATGGCTACACCTTC. It is translated as CASSPLAGDGYTF. The whole variable domain, filled in from reference TRBV18 and TRBJ1-2, reads NAGVMQNPRHLVRRRGQEARLRCSPMKGHSHVYWYRQLPEEGLKFMVYLQKENIIDESGMPKERFSAEFPKEGPSILRIQQVVRGDSAAYFCASSPLAGDGYTFGSGTRLTVV.

This clonotype has a count of ten or more. The chain uses TRBV5-1 and TRBJ2-1, with no clear D. Germline CDR1 and CDR2: SGHRS and YFSETQ. The CDR3 is made up of 13 amino acids. Trimming took off 2 bases at V and 1 base at J, with 4 bases between the two ends. The CDR3 here is CASSFNSYNEQFF. The CDR3 DNA is TGCGCCAGCAGCTTCAATTCCTACAATGAGCAGTTCTTC.

CDR3 region: CASSTPGGIAFF. The CDR3 DNA reads as TGTGCCAGCAGTACCCCTGGGGGGATCGCTTTCTTT. The chain carries TRBV7-2 and TRBJ1-1; D is perhaps TRBD1 (5 bases). Germline lookup yields CDR1 SGHTA and CDR2 FQGNSA. V lost 6 bases and J 11 bases, leaving 16 bases between the germline ends. This CDR3 comprises 12 residues.

The V gene is TRBV4-3, the J gene TRBJ2-1, with a weak D call TRBD1 (6 bases). V shed 3 bases and J shed 8 bases, with 11 bases lying between them. The germline CDR1 and CDR2 sequences are LGHNA and YSLEER. This CDR3 is 13 amino acids long. The CDR3 DNA reads TGCGCCAGCAGCCAGGGGGCGGACGATGAGCAGTTCTTC. Translated: CASSQGADDEQFF.

This clonotype has just a few counts. The chain recombines TRBV28 with TRBJ2-1; 10 nucleotides align to TRBD2. V trimming: 6 bases; J trimming: 0 bases; junction bases outside the gene matches: 2. Germline values: CDR1 MDHEN, CDR2 SYDVKM. CDR3 size: 15 residues. The CDR3 is CASRAGGSSYNEQFF. The CDR3 coding sequence is TGTGCCAGCAGAGCGGGGGGGAGCTCCTACAATGAGCAGTTCTTC.

This clonotype appeared many times. The V gene is TRBV4-3, the J gene TRBJ1-1, with no clear D. Trimming removed 1 base from V and 7 bases from J, with 16 bases in between. The germline CDR1 and CDR2 sequences are LGHNA and YSLEER. The CDR3 loop spans 15 amino acids. The CDR3 bases are TGCGCCAGCAGCCAAGGATCGGGGTTCAGTAGTGAAGCTTTCTTT. This gives the protein CASSQGSGFSSEAFF.

The rearrangement joins TRBV5-1 to TRBJ1-2; 8 bases map to TRBD1. Germline V gene sequence: CDR1 SGHRS, CDR2 YFSETQ. V gave up 4 bases and J gave up 6 bases; unmatched junction bases: 8. The CDR3 contains 14 residues. The CDR3 reads CASSLDRGGDGYTF. The CDR3 DNA reads as TGCGCCAGCAGCCTTGACAGGGGAGGAGATGGCTACACCTTC.

This clonotype has more than one count but fewer than ten. The chain has TRBV12-3 or TRBV12-4 and TRBJ1-3, with D uncertain. V shed 1 base and J shed 3 bases, with 10 bases lying between them. The CDR3 has 15 residues. CDR3 in amino acids: CASSLGGEVGNTIYF. CDR3 sequence (DNA): TGTGCCAGCAGTTTAGGCGGGGAAGTTGGAAACACCATATATTTT.

The chain employs TRBV7-2 and TRBJ1-5; D is ambiguous. The CDR3 is made up of 15 amino acids. CDR1 and CDR2 (germline): SGHTA, FQGNSA. V lost 1 base and J 6 bases, leaving 13 bases between the germline ends. CDR3 residues: CASSLVRQVGQPQHF. DNA of the CDR3: TGTGCCAGCAGCTTAGTACGGCAGGTTGGTCAGCCCCAGCATTTT.

The rearrangement uses TRBV7-6 and TRBJ2-1; 11 bases line up with TRBD2. The CDR3 has 17 amino acids. Per the germline V gene, CDR1 is SGHVS and CDR2 is FNYEAQ. Trimming cost V 2 bases and J 3 bases; bases outside gene matches: 6. The CDR3 loop is CASSLPGLAVDYNEQFF. Written as DNA, the CDR3 is TGTGCCAGCAGCTTACCGGGACTAGCGGTTGACTACAATGAGCAGTTCTTC.

The chain is built from TRBV5-5 and TRBJ1-2, with D possibly being TRBD1 (5 bases). V dropped 4 bases and J dropped 2 bases, with 12 bases sitting between them. The V gene's germline CDR1 is SGHKS and CDR2 YYEKEE (reference sequence). This CDR3 is built from 14 residues. CDR3 coding DNA: TGTGCCAGCAGCCTCGGGGCTCCCAACTATGGCTACACCTTC. Protein: CASSLGAPNYGYTF.

The chain combines TRBV7-6 with TRBJ1-1; 8 bases align to TRBD1. Germline assignment: CDR1 SGHVS and CDR2 FNYEAQ. This CDR3 has 17 residues. V trimming: 1 base; J trimming: 5 bases; junction bases outside the gene matches: 12. CDR3 amino acids: CASSLGVRGPPGTEAFF. CDR3 coding DNA: TGTGCCAGCAGCTTAGGAGTCAGGGGGCCTCCGGGGACTGAAGCTTTCTTT.

This clonotype was seen more than once but under ten times. The genes are TRBV10-3 and TRBJ2-7, with D possibly matching TRBD1 (5 bases). V was cut by 8 bases and J by 0 bases, with 14 bases left in between. Germline V lookup: CDR1 ENHRY, CDR2 SYGVKD. The CDR3 sequence is 14 residues long. DNA of the CDR3: TGTGCCATCGGAGACAGATCGACCTCCTACGAGCAGTACTTC. It encodes CAIGDRSTSYEQYF.